This TCR beta chain was captured in a study of CXCR3-negative and CXCR3-positive naive CD8 T cells. Study results and caveats: Cryopreserved cells showed partially decreased CXCR3 expression, and most assays used fresh PBMCs.

The germline CDR1 and CDR2 sequences are MNHEY and SMNVEV (reference sequence). The CDR3 covers 14 residues. The libraries of TRB cDNA were constructed through 5' RACE using UMI labels. TCRdb reprocessed the 5' RACE reads and stores each CDR3 protein as one record, lacking DNA. This sample contains about 130,000 distinct CDR3 sequences. To note about this clonotype: Its antigen is undetermined.

The TCR comes from a human donor in good health. Some clones in this sample may be carry-over from other donors' samples. The sequenced material came from naive CXCR3- CD8+ T cells from blood. This sample's subset: CD45RO-CCR7+CD27+CD95- naive CD8+ T cells lacking CXCR3 (TNR3-). This rearrangement joins TRBV27 to TRBJ2-3. This chain's CDR3 is CASSLLLAADTQYF.